The T cell receptor (beta chain) under discussion was sequenced for a study of blood T cell repertoires in COVID-19. The wider study: The cDNA or gDNA used as material had been derived from T cells, B-cell-depleted T cells, or PBMCs.

Original processing notes: Scientists estimated how many nucleated cells there were by amplifying reference gene primers. Method: immunoSEQ multiplex PCR; TCRdb's copy keeps in-frame clones and lacks some. Clone size and V and J calls were adopted from that table, with D and trimming inferred from the DNA. The sample has 25,000 to 35,000 clones, almost 85% seen once; the top ten hold 8% to 10%. This CDR3 is built from 13 residues. Germline values: CDR1 ENHRY, CDR2 SYGVKD. Trimming removed 4 bases at V and 3 bases at J, with 6 bases between. The clonotype comes from a man aged 80 or over with active COVID-19. Sequencing was performed on peripheral blood. The V and J genes are TRBV10-3 and TRBJ2-2; no reliable D call. The CDR3 is CAISGHYTGELFF. The CDR3 nucleotides are TGTGCCATCAGTGGACATTACACCGGGGAGCTGTTTTTT.